Presented here are 6 T cell receptor beta chains from one specimen sequenced in a study of T cells in women clearing cervical HPV infection. Measured with immunoSEQ multiplex PCR; TCRdb has only the in-frame clones, and not every one. The sample yields roughly 23,000 clones, of which the top ten take up less than 6%. Sequenced material: blood buffy coat. Every receptor here comes from a woman aged 18-70 years with a cervical HPV16 infection that either progressed to CIN3+ or cleared (not recorded which).

Comment on this clone: Read sequence stops 3 residues before the CDR3 end, and the germline J gene provides the missing end. The V and J genes are TRBV19 and TRBJ2-4, with 9 positions matching TRBD1. CDR3 length: 14 residues. Germline values: CDR1 LNHDA, CDR2 SQIVND (reference sequence). The sequenced CDR3 bases are TGTGCCAGTAGAACTACAGGGGGCGCCGATGGT. This translates into CASRTTGGADG. In full, the CDR3 is CASRTTGGADGQYF.

About this clone: The read terminates 3 residues before the CDR3 end, so the remaining end is supplied by the germline J gene. The V and J genes are TRBV20-1 and TRBJ2-1; possibly TRBD1 for D (6 bases). The CDR3 totals 16 residues. V shed 0 bases and J shed 7 bases, with 19 bases lying between them. Germline V lookup: CDR1 DFQATT, CDR2 SNEGSKA (reference sequence). The CDR3 sequence: CSARDFKAGDWNEQFF. The part of the CDR3 DNA that was read is TGCAGTGCTAGAGATTTTAAGGCAGGGGATTGGAATGAG.

As to this clone: The observed sequence ends 3 residues before the CDR3 terminus, with the missing tail filled in from the germline J gene. The chain uses TRBV11-3 and TRBJ2-7, with D hard to call. Germline V gives CDR1 SGHNT, CDR2 YENEEA. Trimming removed 4 bases from V and 3 bases from J, with 10 bases in between. The CDR3 covers 13 residues. CDR3 sequence reads: CASSSGPLYEQYF. CDR3 DNA (partial): TGTGCCAGCAGCTCAGGTCCCCTCTACGAG.

Comment on this clone: The CDR3 end is not reached by the read, which stops 3 residues before it; the germline J gene fills it in. V is TRBV7-8 and J is TRBJ1-4, with TRBD1 matching 9 bases. The CDR3 runs to 15 residues. Germline CDR1 SGHVS, CDR2 FQNEAQ. V was clipped by 5 bases and J by 8 bases; unmatched bases: 9. CDR3 sequence: CASSQTGGLGEKLFF. CDR3 DNA, as far as it was read: TGTGCCAGCAGCCAAACAGGGGGCTTGGGAGAAAAA.

On this clone itself: Coverage ceases 3 residues before the CDR3 finishes, and the germline J gene fills in the end. The rearrangement joins TRBV18 to TRBJ1-5; 8 bases agree with TRBD1. The CDR3 has 14 amino acids. In germline, CDR1 is KGHSH, CDR2 LQKENI. Trimming at V came to 6 bases and at J to 3 bases, leaving 4 bases not matched to a gene. The CDR3 here is CASSGQANNQPQHF. CDR3 DNA (partial): TGTGCCAGCTCGGGACAGGCCAACAATCAGCCC.

Remarks on this clone: The read finishes 3 residues shy of the CDR3 end, and the germline J gene is used to complete it. The rearrangement links TRBV5-4 to TRBJ2-3; D not certain. Germline CDR1 is SGHNT and CDR2 is YYREEE (reference sequence). V gave up 3 bases and J gave up 4 bases, with 18 bases separating them. The CDR3 has 16 amino acids. The CDR3 loop is CASSWSLRSPPDTQYF. Partial CDR3 DNA: TGTGCCAGCAGCTGGTCCCTAAGATCTCCCCCAGATACG.